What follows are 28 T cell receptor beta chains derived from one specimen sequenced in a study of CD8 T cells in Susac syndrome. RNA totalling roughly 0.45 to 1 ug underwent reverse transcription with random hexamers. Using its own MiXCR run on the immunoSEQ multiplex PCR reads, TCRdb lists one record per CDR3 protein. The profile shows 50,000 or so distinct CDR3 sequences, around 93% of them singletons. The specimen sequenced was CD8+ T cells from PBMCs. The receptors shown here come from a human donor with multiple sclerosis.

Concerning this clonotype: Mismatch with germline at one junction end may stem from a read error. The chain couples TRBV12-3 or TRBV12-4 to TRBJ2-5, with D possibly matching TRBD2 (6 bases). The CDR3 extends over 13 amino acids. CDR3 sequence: CTSSLVSGETQYF. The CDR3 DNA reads TGTACCAGCAGTTTGGTGAGCGGGGAGACCCAGTACTTC.

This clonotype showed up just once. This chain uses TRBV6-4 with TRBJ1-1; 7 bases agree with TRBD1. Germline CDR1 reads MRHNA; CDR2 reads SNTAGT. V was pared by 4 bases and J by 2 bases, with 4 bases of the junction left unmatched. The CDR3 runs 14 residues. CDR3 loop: CASSATGKNTEAFF. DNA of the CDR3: TGTGCCAGCAGTGCGACAGGGAAAAACACTGAAGCTTTCTTT.

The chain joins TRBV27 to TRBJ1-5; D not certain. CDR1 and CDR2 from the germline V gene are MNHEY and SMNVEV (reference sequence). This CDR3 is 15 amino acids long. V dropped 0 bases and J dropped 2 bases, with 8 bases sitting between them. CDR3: CASSLSAWGNQPQHF. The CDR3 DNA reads TGTGCCAGCAGTTTATCGGCTTGGGGCAATCAGCCCCAGCATTTT.

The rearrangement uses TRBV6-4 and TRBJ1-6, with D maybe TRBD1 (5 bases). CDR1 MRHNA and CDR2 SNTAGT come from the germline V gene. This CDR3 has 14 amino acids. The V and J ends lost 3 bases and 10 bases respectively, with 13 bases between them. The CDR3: CASSEGGASSPLHF. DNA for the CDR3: TGTGCCAGCAGTGAGGGGGGAGCGAGCTCACCCCTCCACTTT.

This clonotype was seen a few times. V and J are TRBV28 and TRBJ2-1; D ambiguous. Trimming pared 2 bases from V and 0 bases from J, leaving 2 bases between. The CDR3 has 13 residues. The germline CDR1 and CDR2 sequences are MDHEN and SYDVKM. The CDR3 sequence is CASSLSSYNEQFF. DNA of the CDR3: TGTGCCAGCAGTTTAAGCTCCTACAATGAGCAGTTCTTC.

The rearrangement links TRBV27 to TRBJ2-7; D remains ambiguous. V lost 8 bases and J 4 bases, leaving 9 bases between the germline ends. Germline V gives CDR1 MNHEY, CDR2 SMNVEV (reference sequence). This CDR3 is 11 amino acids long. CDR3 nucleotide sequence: TGTGCCAGCGGTCCTTTATACGAGCAGTACTTC. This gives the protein CASGPLYEQYF.

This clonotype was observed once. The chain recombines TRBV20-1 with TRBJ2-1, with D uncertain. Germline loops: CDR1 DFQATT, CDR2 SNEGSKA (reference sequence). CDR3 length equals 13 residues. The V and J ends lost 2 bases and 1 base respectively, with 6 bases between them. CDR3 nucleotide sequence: TGCAGTGCTAGACGACCATCCTACAATGAGCAGTTCTTC. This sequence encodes CSARRPSYNEQFF.

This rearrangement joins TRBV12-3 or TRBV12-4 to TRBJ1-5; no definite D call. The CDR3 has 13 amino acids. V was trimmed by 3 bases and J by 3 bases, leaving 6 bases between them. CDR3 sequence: CASSFGPNQPQHF. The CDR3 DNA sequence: TGTGCCAGCAGTTTTGGGCCCAATCAGCCCCAGCATTTT.

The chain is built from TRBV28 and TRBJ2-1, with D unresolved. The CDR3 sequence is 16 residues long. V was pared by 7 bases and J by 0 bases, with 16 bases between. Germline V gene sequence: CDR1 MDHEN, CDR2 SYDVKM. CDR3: CASKVALLSSYNEQFF. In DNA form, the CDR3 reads TGTGCCAGCAAAGTGGCCCTGTTAAGCTCCTACAATGAGCAGTTCTTC.

The CDR3 DNA follows: TGTGCCAGTAGTATTGTAGTCACCACGAGCTCCTACGAGCAGTACTTC. Translating gives CASSIVVTTSSYEQYF. V and J are TRBV19 and TRBJ2-7; D gene unclear. V shed 3 bases and J shed 0 bases, with 15 bases lying between them. The CDR3 runs to 16 residues. The germline gives CDR1 LNHDA, CDR2 SQIVND (reference sequence).

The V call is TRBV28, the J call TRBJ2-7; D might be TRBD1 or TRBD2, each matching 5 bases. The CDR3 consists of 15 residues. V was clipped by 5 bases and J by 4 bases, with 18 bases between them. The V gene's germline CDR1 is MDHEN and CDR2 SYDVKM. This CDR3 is CASSPVTAADYEQYF. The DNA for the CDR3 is TGTGCCAGCAGTCCGGTGACAGCGGCTGATTACGAGCAGTACTTC.

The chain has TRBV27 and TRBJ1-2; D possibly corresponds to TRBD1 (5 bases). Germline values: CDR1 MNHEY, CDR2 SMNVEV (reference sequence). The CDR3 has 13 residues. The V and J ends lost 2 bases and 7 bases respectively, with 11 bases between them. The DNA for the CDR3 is TGTGCCAGCAGTTTAGGGGCGGGGGTTGGCTACACCTTC. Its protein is CASSLGAGVGYTF.

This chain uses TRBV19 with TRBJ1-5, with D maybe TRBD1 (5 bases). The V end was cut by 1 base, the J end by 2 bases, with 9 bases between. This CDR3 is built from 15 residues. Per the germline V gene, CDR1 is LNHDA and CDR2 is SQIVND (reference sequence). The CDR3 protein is CASSIGGDRNQPQHF. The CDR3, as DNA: TGTGCCAGTAGTATAGGAGGGGATCGCAATCAGCCCCAGCATTTT.

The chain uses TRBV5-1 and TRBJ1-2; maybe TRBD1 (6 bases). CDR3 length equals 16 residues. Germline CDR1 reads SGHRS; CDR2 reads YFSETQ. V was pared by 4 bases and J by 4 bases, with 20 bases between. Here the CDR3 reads CASSPIGPTGPYGYTF. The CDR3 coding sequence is TGCGCCAGCAGCCCGATAGGCCCAACAGGGCCCTATGGCTACACCTTC.

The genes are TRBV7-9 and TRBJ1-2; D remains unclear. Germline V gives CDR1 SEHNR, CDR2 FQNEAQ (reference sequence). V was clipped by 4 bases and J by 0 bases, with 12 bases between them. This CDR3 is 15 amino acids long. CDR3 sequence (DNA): TGTGCCAGCAGCTCCTCCGGGAAACCTAACTATGGCTACACCTTC. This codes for CASSSSGKPNYGYTF.

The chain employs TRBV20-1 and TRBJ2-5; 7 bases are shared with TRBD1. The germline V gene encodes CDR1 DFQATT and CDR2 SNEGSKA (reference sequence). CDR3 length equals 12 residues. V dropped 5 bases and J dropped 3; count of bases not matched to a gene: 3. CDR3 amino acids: CSAWDSEETQYF. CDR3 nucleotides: TGCAGTGCTTGGGACAGCGAAGAGACCCAGTACTTC.

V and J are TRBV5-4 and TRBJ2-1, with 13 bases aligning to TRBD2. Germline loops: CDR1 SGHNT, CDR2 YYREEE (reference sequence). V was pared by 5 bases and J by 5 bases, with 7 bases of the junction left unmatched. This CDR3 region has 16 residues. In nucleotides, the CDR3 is TGTGCCAGCAGTTACGGACTAGCGGGGGCCAACAATGAGCAGTTCTTC. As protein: CASSYGLAGANNEQFF.

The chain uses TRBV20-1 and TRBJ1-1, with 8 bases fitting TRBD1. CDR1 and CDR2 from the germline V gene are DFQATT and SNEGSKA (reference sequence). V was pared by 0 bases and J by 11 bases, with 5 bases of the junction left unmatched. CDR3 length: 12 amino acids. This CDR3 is CSARDRTGWAFF. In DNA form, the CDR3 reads TGCAGTGCTAGAGACCGGACAGGGTGGGCTTTCTTT.

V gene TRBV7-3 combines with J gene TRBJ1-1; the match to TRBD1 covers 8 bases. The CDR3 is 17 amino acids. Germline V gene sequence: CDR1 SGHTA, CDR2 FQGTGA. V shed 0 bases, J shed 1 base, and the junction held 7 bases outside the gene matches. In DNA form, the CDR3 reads TGTGCCAGCAGCTTAACTCCGGGCAGGGGGCCGAACACTGAAGCTTTCTTT. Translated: CASSLTPGRGPNTEAFF.

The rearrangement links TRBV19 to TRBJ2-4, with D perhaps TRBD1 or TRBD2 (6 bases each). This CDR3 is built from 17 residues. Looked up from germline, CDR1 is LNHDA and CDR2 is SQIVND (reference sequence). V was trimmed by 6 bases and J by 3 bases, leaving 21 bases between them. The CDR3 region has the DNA TGTGCCAGTAGATTTGGGGGGCGAGTCCCAGGCAAAAACATTCAGTACTTC. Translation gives CASRFGGRVPGKNIQYF.

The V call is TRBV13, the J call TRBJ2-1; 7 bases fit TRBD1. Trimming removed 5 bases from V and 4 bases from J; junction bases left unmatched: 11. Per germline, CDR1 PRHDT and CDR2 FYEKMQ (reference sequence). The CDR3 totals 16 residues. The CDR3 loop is CASSGDQGEIYNEQFF. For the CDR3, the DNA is TGTGCCAGCAGCGGGGATCAGGGGGAAATTTACAATGAGCAGTTCTTC.

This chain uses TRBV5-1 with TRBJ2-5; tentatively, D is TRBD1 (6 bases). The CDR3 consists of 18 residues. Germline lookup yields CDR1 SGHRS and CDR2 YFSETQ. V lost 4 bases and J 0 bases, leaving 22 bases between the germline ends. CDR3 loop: CASSGRDNQIPYQETQYF. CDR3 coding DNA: TGCGCCAGCAGCGGCCGGGACAACCAGATCCCGTACCAAGAGACCCAGTACTTC.

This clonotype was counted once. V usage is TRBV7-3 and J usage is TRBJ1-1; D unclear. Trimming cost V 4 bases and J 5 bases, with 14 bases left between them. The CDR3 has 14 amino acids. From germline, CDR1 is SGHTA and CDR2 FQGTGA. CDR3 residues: CASSSTGFGTEAFF. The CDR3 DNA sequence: TGTGCCAGCAGCTCCACCGGGTTCGGGACTGAAGCTTTCTTT. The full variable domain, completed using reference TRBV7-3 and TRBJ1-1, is GAGVSQTPSNKVTEKGKYVELRCDPISGHTALYWYRQSLGQGPEFLIYFQGTGAADDSGLPNDRFFAVRPEGSVSTLKIQRTERGDSAVYLCASSSTGFGTEAFFGQGTRLTVV.

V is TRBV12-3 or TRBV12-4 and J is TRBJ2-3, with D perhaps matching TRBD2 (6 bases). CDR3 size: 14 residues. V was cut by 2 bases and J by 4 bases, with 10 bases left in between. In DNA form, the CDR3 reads TGTGCCAGCAGTTTACTGCGGGGCCCAGATACGCAGTATTTT. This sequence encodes CASSLLRGPDTQYF.

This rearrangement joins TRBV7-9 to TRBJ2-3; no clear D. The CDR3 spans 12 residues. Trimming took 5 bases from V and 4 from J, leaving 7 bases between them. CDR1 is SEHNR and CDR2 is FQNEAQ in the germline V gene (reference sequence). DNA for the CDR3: TGTGCCAGCAGCCATCAGGCAGATACGCAGTATTTT. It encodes CASSHQADTQYF. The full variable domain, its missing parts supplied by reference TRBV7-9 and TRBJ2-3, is DTGVSQNPRHKITKRGQNVTFRCDPISEHNRLYWYRQTLGQGPEFLTYFQNEAQLEKSRLLSDRFSAERPKGSFSTLEIQRTEQGDSAMYLCASSHQADTQYFGPGTRLTVL.

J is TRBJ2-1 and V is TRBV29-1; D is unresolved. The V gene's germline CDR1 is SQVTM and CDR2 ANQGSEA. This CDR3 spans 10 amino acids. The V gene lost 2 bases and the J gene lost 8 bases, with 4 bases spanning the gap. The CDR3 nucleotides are TGCAGCGTTGAACTATATGAGCAGTTCTTC. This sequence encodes CSVELYEQFF.

CDR3: CASGGAGNEQFF. In nucleotides, the CDR3 is TGTGCCAGCGGGGGGGCGGGCAATGAGCAGTTCTTC. The chain couples TRBV7-3 to TRBJ2-1; D possibly corresponds to TRBD2 (7 bases). V was pared by 8 bases and J by 6 bases, with 11 bases between. CDR1 SGHTA and CDR2 FQGTGA come from the germline V gene. This CDR3 spans 12 amino acids.

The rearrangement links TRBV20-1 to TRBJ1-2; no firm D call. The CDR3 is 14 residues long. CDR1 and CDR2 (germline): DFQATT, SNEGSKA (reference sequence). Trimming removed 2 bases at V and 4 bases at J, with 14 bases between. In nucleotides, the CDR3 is TGCAGTGCTAGACACAGCAGCTCATTCTATGGCTACACCTTC. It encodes CSARHSSSFYGYTF.